Below, 16 T cell receptor beta chains from the same sample are listed, as sequenced in a study of blood T cells in healthy people across ages. A second PCR, run for about 6 to 11 cycles, used a sample-barcoded 5' primer plus a J-beta primer mix. Each CDR3 protein is one row after TCRdb ran MiXCR on the 5' RACE reads. The table has more than 800,000 distinct CDR3 sequences, 45% seen once; the top ten hold approximately 17%. The sample consisted of blood. The receptors were sampled from a woman aged 55-69 years in good health.

The chain uses TRBV5-1 and TRBJ2-3, with D possibly TRBD2 on 5 matching bases. CDR3 length: 15 amino acids. Trimming pared 3 bases from V and 2 bases from J, leaving 13 bases between. The germline V gene encodes CDR1 SGHRS and CDR2 YFSETQ. CDR3 nucleotide sequence: TGCGCCAGCAGCTGGGTGGAGGTCGACACAGATACGCAGTATTTT. This sequence encodes CASSWVEVDTDTQYF.

This clonotype was observed a handful of times. The chain recombines TRBV2 with TRBJ1-5; TRBD1 matches 7 bases. CDR1 and CDR2 (germline): SNHLY, FYNNEI. Trimming removed 6 bases from V and 6 bases from J; junction bases left unmatched: 8. CDR3 size: 14 residues. The CDR3, as DNA: TGTGCCAGCAGAACGACAGGGTACGGTCAGCCCCAGCATTTT. Translation: CASRTTGYGQPQHF.

Ten or more counts support this clonotype. The V gene is TRBV27, the J gene TRBJ2-7; D might be TRBD1 (6 bases). CDR1 is MNHEY, CDR2 SMNVEV, per germline (reference sequence). This CDR3 spans 15 amino acids. V was cut by 6 bases and J by 0 bases, with 15 bases left in between. The CDR3: CASSFRGLSSYEQYF. The CDR3, as DNA: TGTGCCAGCAGCTTCAGGGGTTTGAGCTCCTACGAGCAGTACTTC.

This clonotype appeared a few times. CDR3 region: CSAMDRGLSSYEQYF. DNA of the CDR3: TGCAGTGCCATGGACAGGGGGCTTAGCTCCTACGAGCAGTACTTC. The chain has TRBV20-1 and TRBJ2-7; TRBD1 matches at 11 bases. With V trimmed by 6 bases and J by 0 bases, 7 bases remained unmatched. Germline V gene sequence: CDR1 DFQATT, CDR2 SNEGSKA (reference sequence). This CDR3 has 15 amino acids.

The genes are TRBV10-3 and TRBJ2-4; D might be TRBD2 (5 bases). The J call may be faulty, since TRBJ2-7 better matches the DNA end. Germline loops: CDR1 ENHRY, CDR2 SYGVKD. This CDR3 spans 13 amino acids. The CDR3 nucleotides read TGTGCCATCCGGACCGCTGCGGAGGTCGAGCAGTACTTC. Its protein is CAIRTAAEVEQYF.

In its sample, this clonotype was seen once. The chain couples TRBV27 to TRBJ2-7; 12 bases align to TRBD1. The CDR3 is 15 residues long. Germline CDR1 is MNHEY and CDR2 is SMNVEV (reference sequence). Trimming took 5 bases from V and 7 from J; bases not matched to a gene: 9. This CDR3 is CASSPRRDRGQEQYF. In DNA form, the CDR3 reads TGTGCCAGCAGTCCCCGGAGGGACAGGGGGCAGGAGCAGTACTTC.

The genes are TRBV4-2 and TRBJ1-5; possibly TRBD1 for D (5 bases). Germline V gene sequence: CDR1 LGHNA, CDR2 YNFKEQ. V was shortened by 2 bases and J by 5 bases, with 19 bases between the two germline ends. The CDR3 runs to 17 residues. The CDR3 protein is CASSQFDPRGGDQPQHF. For the CDR3, the DNA is TGTGCCAGCAGCCAATTTGACCCGCGGGGCGGTGATCAGCCCCAGCATTTT.

This rearrangement joins TRBV27 to TRBJ2-7; 7 bases are a match to TRBD1. Trimming cost V 5 bases and J 0 bases; bases outside gene matches: 10. The CDR3 spans 16 residues. CDR1 and CDR2 (germline): MNHEY, SMNVEV (reference sequence). CDR3 bases: TGTGCCAGCAGTCCCGGGACAGTGGATAGCTCCTACGAGCAGTACTTC. Translating it yields CASSPGTVDSSYEQYF.

The chain recombines TRBV27 with TRBJ2-1; 9 bases fit TRBD2. CDR1 and CDR2 from the germline V gene are MNHEY and SMNVEV (reference sequence). V shed 5 bases and J 9 bases; nucleotides not matched to a gene: 11. This CDR3 comprises 15 residues. The CDR3 DNA reads TGTGCCAGCAGTCCCTTTGGCGGGAGGGTAGGTGAGCAGTTCTTC. Amino acids: CASSPFGGRVGEQFF.

This clonotype was seen a few times. The CDR3 DNA is TGTGCCAGCACCGGACTAGCGGGCTCCTACGAGCAGTACTTC. Translation gives CASTGLAGSYEQYF. The rearrangement links TRBV6-2 or TRBV6-3 to TRBJ2-7, with 11 bases lining up with TRBD2. V was pared by 7 bases and J by 0 bases, with 2 bases of the junction left unmatched. Germline loops: CDR1 MNHEY, CDR2 SVGEGT. The length of the CDR3 is 14 residues.

The chain joins TRBV7-9 to TRBJ2-7; tentatively, D is TRBD2 (6 bases). Trimming left V 8 bases short and J 1 base short, with 18 bases between. CDR1 and CDR2 (germline): SEHNR, FQNEAQ (reference sequence). The CDR3 runs 15 residues. The CDR3 sequence: CASGRYPGLSYEQYF. CDR3 sequence (DNA): TGTGCCAGCGGCCGGTATCCGGGACTTTCCTACGAGCAGTACTTC.

The V gene is TRBV2, the J gene TRBJ2-7; TRBD1 aligns across 9 bases. The CDR3 sequence is 14 residues long. CDR1 and CDR2 (germline): SNHLY, FYNNEI. V shed 6 bases, J shed 4 bases, and the junction held 7 bases outside the gene matches. As DNA, the CDR3 is TGTGCCAGCAGACCGGGACAGGGTATATACGAGCAGTACTTC. It specifies CASRPGQGIYEQYF.

The table lists this clonotype with a few counts. The V call is TRBV12-3 or TRBV12-4, the J call TRBJ2-7; tentative D call: TRBD1 (6 bases). The CDR3 sequence is 15 residues long. V shed 5 bases and J shed 6 bases, with 20 bases lying between them. CDR3 residues: CASSQSQGLESEQYF. The CDR3 DNA reads TGTGCCAGCAGTCAATCGCAGGGGCTGGAGTCCGAGCAGTACTTC.

V is TRBV6-5 and J is TRBJ1-6; no clear D. CDR1 and CDR2 from the germline V gene are MNHEY and SVGAGI. Trimming removed 8 bases at V and 4 bases at J, with 9 bases between. CDR3 length: 13 residues. The CDR3 spells CASGEAYNSPLHF. CDR3 bases: TGTGCCAGCGGGGAAGCTTATAATTCACCCCTCCACTTT.

This clonotype appeared a few times. V gene TRBV9 combines with J gene TRBJ2-5; D is undetermined. Trimming shortened V by 4 bases and J by 4 bases, and 14 bases separated the two germline ends. Germline CDR1 and CDR2: SGDLS and YYNGEE. The CDR3 has 14 amino acids. CDR3 loop: CASSLRGGSETQYF. The CDR3 region has the DNA TGTGCCAGCAGCTTGAGAGGTGGCTCAGAGACCCAGTACTTC.

This clonotype has more than one count but fewer than ten. V is TRBV15 and J is TRBJ2-5; the match to TRBD2 covers 15 bases. Per the germline V gene, CDR1 is LNHNV and CDR2 is YYDKDF (reference sequence). Trimming took 5 bases from V and 7 from J; bases not matched to a gene: 5. The CDR3 is made up of 15 amino acids. Here the CDR3 reads CATSSGLAGGGTQYF. CDR3 sequence (DNA): TGTGCCACCAGCTCGGGACTAGCGGGAGGAGGGACCCAGTACTTC. Together with reference TRBV15 and TRBJ2-5, the CDR3 gives the full variable domain: DAMVIQNPRYQVTQFGKPVTLSCSQTLNHNVMYWYQQKSSQAPKLLFHYYDKDFNNEADTPDNFQSRRPNTSFCFLDIRSPGLGDTAMYLCATSSGLAGGGTQYFGPGTRLLVL.